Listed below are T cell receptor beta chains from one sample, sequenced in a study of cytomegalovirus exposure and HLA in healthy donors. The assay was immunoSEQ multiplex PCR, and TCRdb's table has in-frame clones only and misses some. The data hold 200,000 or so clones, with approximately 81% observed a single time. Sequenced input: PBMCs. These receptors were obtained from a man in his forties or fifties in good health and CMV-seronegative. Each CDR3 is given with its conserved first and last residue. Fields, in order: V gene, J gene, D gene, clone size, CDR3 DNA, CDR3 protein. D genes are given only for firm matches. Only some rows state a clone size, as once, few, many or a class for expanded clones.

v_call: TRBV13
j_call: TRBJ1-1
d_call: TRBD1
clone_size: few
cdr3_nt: TGTGCCAGCAGGGAGTTCGGGCAGGGGGTGGGCACTGAAGCTTTCTTT
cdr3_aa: CASREFGQGVGTEAFF

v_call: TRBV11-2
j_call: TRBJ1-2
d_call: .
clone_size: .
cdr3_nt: TGTGCCAGCAGCTTAACGGGGGAACATGGCTACACCTTC
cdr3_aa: CASSLTGEHGYTF

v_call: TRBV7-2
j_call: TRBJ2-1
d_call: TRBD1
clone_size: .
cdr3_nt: TGTGCCAGCAGCTCGGCAGGGGGCACATTATACAATGAGCAGTTCTTC
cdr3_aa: CASSSAGGTLYNEQFF

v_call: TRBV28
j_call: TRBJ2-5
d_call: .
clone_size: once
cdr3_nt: TGTGCCAGCAGTACGGAGCCCCCAGAGACCCAGTACTTC
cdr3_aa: CASSTEPPETQYF

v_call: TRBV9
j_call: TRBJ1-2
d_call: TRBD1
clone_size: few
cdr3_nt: TGTGCCAGCAGCGCCATCACAGGGGGCGGAAGCTATGGCTACACCTTC
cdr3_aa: CASSAITGGGSYGYTF

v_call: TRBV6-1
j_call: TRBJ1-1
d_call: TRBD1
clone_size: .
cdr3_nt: TGTGCCAGCGGGACAGGGGTGACTAGGTACACTGAAGCTTTCTTT
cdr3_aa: CASGTGVTRYTEAFF

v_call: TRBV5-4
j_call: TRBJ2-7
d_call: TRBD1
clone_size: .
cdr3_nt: TGTGCCAGCAGCTCCCCACTTGACAGGGGCAACGAGCAGTACTTC
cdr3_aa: CASSSPLDRGNEQYF

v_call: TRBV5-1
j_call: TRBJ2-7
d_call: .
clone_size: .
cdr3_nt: TGCGCCAGCAGCTCGAGGGGGGAGCAGTACTTC
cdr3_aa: CASSSRGEQYF

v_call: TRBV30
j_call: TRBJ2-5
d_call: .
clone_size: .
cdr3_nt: TGTGCCTGGAGTTCAGGGGTATGGGAGACCCAGTACTTC
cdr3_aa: CAWSSGVWETQYF

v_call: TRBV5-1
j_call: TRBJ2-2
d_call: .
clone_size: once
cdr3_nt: TGCGCCACCCGGGGGGCGTTCACCGGGGAGCTGTTTTTT
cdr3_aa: CATRGAFTGELFF

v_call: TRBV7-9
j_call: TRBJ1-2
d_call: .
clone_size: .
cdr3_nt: TGTGCCAGCAGCTTAGAGGGGAGCGGGGCTGGGTATGGCTACACCTTC
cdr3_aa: CASSLEGSGAGYGYTF

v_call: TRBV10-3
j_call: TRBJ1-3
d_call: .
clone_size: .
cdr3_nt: TGTGCCATCAGAGAAACAACAGGGAGCGGAAACACCATATATTTT
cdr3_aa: CAIRETTGSGNTIYF

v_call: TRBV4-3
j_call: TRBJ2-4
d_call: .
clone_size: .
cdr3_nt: TGCGCCAGCAGCCAAGCGCTGAGCCTAGCCAAAAACATTCAGTACTTC
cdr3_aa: CASSQALSLAKNIQYF

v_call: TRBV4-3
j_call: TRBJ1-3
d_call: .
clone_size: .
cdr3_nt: TGCGCCAGCAGCCCCGAGACAGTAACTGGAAACACCATATATTTT
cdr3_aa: CASSPETVTGNTIYF

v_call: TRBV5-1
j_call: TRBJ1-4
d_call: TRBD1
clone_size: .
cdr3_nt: TGCGCCAGCAGCTTACCGACGGCACAGGGGAGAGAAAAACTGTTTTTT
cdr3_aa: CASSLPTAQGREKLFF

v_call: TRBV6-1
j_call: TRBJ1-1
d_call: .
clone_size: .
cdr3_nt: TGTGCCAGCAGTGAATGGCGGCACAACACTGAAGCTTTCTTT
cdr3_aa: CASSEWRHNTEAFF

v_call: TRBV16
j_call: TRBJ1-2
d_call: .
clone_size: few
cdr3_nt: TGTGCCAGCAGCCAATCGAGGCTGAGTAACTATGGCTACACCTTC
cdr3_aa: CASSQSRLSNYGYTF

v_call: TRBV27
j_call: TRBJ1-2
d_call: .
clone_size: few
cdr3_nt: TGTGCCAGCAGCACGACGGAGTACTATGGCTACACCTTC
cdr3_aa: CASSTTEYYGYTF

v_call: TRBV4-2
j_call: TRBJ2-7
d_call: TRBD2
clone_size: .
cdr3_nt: TGTGCCAGCAGCCAAGGAGCGGGGGGGCTCGAGCAGTACTTC
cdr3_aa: CASSQGAGGLEQYF

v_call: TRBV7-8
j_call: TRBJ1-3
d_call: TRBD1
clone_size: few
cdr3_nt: TGTGCCAGCAGGACAGGGGGCACACCCGGACACACCATATATTTT
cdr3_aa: CASRTGGTPGHTIYF

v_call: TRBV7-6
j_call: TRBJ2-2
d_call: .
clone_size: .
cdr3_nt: TGTGCCAGCACGCCGCAAGTCGGGGTCCCCGGGGAGCTGTTTTTT
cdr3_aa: CASTPQVGVPGELFF

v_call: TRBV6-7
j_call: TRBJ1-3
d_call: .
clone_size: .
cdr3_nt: TGTGCCAGCAGTTACGGATTTGAGGAGTTTGGAAACACCATATATTTT
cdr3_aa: CASSYGFEEFGNTIYF

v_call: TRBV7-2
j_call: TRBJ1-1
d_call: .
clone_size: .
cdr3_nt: TGTGCCAGCAGCGTACAGGGTTGGGCTGAAGCTTTCTTT
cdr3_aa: CASSVQGWAEAFF

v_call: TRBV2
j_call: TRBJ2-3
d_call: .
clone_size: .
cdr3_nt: TGTGCCAGCAGTGGCACAGGGAGATTAGCCTATACGCAGTATTTT
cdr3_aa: CASSGTGRLAYTQYF

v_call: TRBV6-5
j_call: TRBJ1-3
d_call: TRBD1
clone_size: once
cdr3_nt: TGTGCCAGCAGACCGACAGGGTCTGGAAACACCATATATTTT
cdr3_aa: CASRPTGSGNTIYF

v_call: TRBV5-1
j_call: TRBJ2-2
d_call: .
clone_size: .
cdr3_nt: TGCGCCAGCAGCTTTAGCACCGGGGAGCTGTTTTTT
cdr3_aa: CASSFSTGELFF